Listed here are 32 T cell receptor beta chains from one sample, sequenced in a study of Graves' ophthalmopathy and Graves' hyperthyroidism. RNA transcripts were the template, and TCR beta CDR3 regions were amplified from them. In the first round, RT-PCR was carried out with HTBI primers, and a multiplex PCR formed the second round. TCRdb re-derived calls from the multiplex PCR reads in MiXCR, one entry per CDR3 protein. In the table there are 300,000 or so distinct CDR3 sequences, roughly 16% of which are singletons. The specimen was peripheral blood. These receptors were taken from an adult man with Graves' ophthalmopathy.

The sample holds many counts of this clonotype. The chain combines TRBV6-1 with TRBJ2-5; the D gene is possibly TRBD1 (6 bases). V gave up 5 bases and J gave up 5 bases, with 24 bases separating them. This CDR3 is 17 amino acids long. Germline V lookup: CDR1 MNHNS, CDR2 SASEGT. CDR3 sequence: CASSLPQQGRFSETQYF. In DNA form, the CDR3 reads TGTGCCAGCAGTCTTCCCCAGCAGGGGAGATTTTCGGAGACCCAGTACTTC.

This clonotype has a count of ten or more. The CDR3 region has the DNA TGTGCCAGCAGTGCTTCGGACCCCACGGTTGTAAACATTCAGTACTTC. The encoded protein is CASSASDPTVVNIQYF. The chain joins TRBV28 to TRBJ2-4, with unresolved D. V was cut by 5 bases and J by 6 bases, with 20 bases left in between. The CDR3 is 16 amino acids. Germline CDR1 is MDHEN and CDR2 is SYDVKM.

This clonotype was detected ten times or more. The chain uses TRBV12-3 or TRBV12-4 and TRBJ1-2; D unresolved. CDR3 length: 13 amino acids. V gave up 8 bases and J gave up 2 bases, with 12 bases separating them. This CDR3 reads CASARAENYGYTF. The CDR3 bases are TGTGCCAGCGCCCGGGCAGAAAACTATGGCTACACCTTC.

This clonotype was observed many times. This chain links TRBV5-1 with TRBJ1-2; no clear D gene. CDR1 and CDR2 from the germline V gene are SGHRS and YFSETQ. Trimming pared 0 bases from V and 2 bases from J, leaving 11 bases between. This CDR3 is built from 15 residues. As DNA, the CDR3 is TGCGCCAGCAGCTTGGGTAGGACGGCCAACTATGGCTACACCTTC. Residues: CASSLGRTANYGYTF.

V is TRBV28 and J is TRBJ2-7; no clear D gene. The CDR3 has 14 residues. Germline-derived CDR1 and CDR2 are MDHEN and SYDVKM. The germline V and J ends were trimmed by 3 bases and 2 bases, with 11 bases remaining between them. CDR3 protein: CASSFPTLPYEQYF. The CDR3, as DNA: TGTGCCAGCAGTTTCCCTACACTACCCTACGAGCAGTACTTC.

V is TRBV6-5 and J is TRBJ2-4; D not certain. Trimming removed 0 bases at V and 1 base at J, with 13 bases between. Germline assignment: CDR1 MNHEY and CDR2 SVGAGI. CDR3 length: 17 amino acids. The CDR3 reads CASSYSKQTTAKNIQYF. The CDR3 DNA reads as TGTGCCAGCAGTTACTCGAAACAGACAACCGCCAAAAACATTCAGTACTTC.

The table lists this clonotype with many counts. J is TRBJ1-3 and V is TRBV5-1; D is uncertain. This CDR3 has 16 amino acids. Trimming took 4 bases from V and 0 from J, leaving 14 bases between them. Germline V CDR1 and CDR2: SGHRS, YFSETQ. CDR3 region: CASSPRAVGSGNTIYF. CDR3 DNA sequence: TGCGCCAGCAGCCCGAGGGCTGTGGGCTCTGGAAACACCATATATTTT.

This chain uses TRBV7-3 with TRBJ2-2; D gene ambiguous. The CDR3 length is 12 residues. V lost 5 bases and J 4 bases, leaving 5 bases between the germline ends. Germline CDR1 SGHTA, CDR2 FQGTGA. In nucleotides, the CDR3 is TGTGCCAGCAGCGATTTCACCGGGGAGCTGTTTTTT. It encodes CASSDFTGELFF.

This clonotype has at least ten counts. This chain joins TRBV2 and TRBJ2-5; D is perhaps TRBD2 (5 bases). V shed 1 base and J shed 5 bases, with 8 bases lying between them. The CDR3 runs 13 residues. Per germline, CDR1 SNHLY and CDR2 FYNNEI. This CDR3 reads CASSEEGGETQYF. In DNA, the CDR3 is TGTGCCAGCAGTGAAGAGGGCGGGGAGACCCAGTACTTC.

This clonotype appeared many times. This chain links TRBV24-1 with TRBJ2-5; maybe TRBD1 (6 bases). CDR3 length: 17 residues. V was cut by 5 bases and J by 5 bases, with 23 bases left in between. Germline lookup yields CDR1 KGHDR and CDR2 SFDVKD. CDR3 nucleotides: TGTGCCACCAGTGCGTTACAGGGTGTAGGGTCAGCGGAGACCCAGTACTTC. Its translation is CATSALQGVGSAETQYF.

In its sample, this clonotype was seen many times. V is TRBV30 and J is TRBJ1-1; D may be TRBD1 (5 bases). Trimming cost V 0 bases and J 4 bases, with 15 bases left between them. The CDR3 contains 15 residues. From germline, CDR1 is GTSNPN and CDR2 SVGIG (reference sequence). The CDR3 sequence: CAWSVLPGVGTEAFF. The CDR3 bases are TGTGCCTGGAGTGTACTTCCGGGGGTCGGCACTGAAGCTTTCTTT. Variable domain in full (rest from reference TRBV30 and TRBJ1-1): SQTIHQWPATLVQPVGSPLSLECTVEGTSNPNLYWYRQAAGRGLQLLFYSVGIGQISSEVPQNLSASRPQDRQFILSSKKLLLSDSGFYLCAWSVLPGVGTEAFFGQGTRLTVV.

Worth noting for this clonotype: A much more abundant neighbour one base away suggests this may be a read error. This chain joins TRBV6-5 and TRBJ1-6, with TRBD1 identical over 12 bases. This CDR3 region has 17 residues. Germline V gives CDR1 MNHEY, CDR2 SVGAGI. This chain's CDR3 is CASSSEGTGGFTSPLYF. DNA of the CDR3: TGTGCCAGCAGTTCCGAAGGGACAGGGGGCTTTACCTCACCCCTCTACTTT.

This sequence joins TRBV28 and TRBJ1-6; a possible D gene is TRBD1 (5 bases). V was shortened by 5 bases and J by 7 bases, with 15 bases between the two germline ends. The CDR3 is made up of 15 amino acids. Germline CDR1 and CDR2: MDHEN and SYDVKM. The CDR3 bases are TGTGCCAGCAGTCCCTCTTTTGGGGGGAATTCACCCCTCCACTTT. Its translation is CASSPSFGGNSPLHF.

This clonotype occurred many times. The V call is TRBV6-1, the J call TRBJ1-2; 7 nucleotides align to TRBD1. This CDR3 is built from 15 residues. With 3 bases clipped from V and 1 base from J, the junction kept 5 bases outside the gene matches. Germline loops: CDR1 MNHNS, CDR2 SASEGT. The CDR3 coding sequence is TGTGCCAGCAGTGAGTTGACAGGGATTAACTATGGCTACACCTTC. It is translated as CASSELTGINYGYTF.

The rearrangement links TRBV7-8 to TRBJ2-7, with D possibly being TRBD2 (6 bases). This CDR3 comprises 16 residues. The germline gives CDR1 SGHVS, CDR2 FQNEAQ. Between the trimmed V and J ends, which lost 1 base and 7 bases, there was a span of 20 bases. Here the CDR3 reads CASSLEVRRDVREQYF. The CDR3 nucleotides read TGTGCCAGCAGCTTAGAGGTTAGGAGGGATGTGAGGGAGCAGTACTTC.

This clonotype has at least ten counts. The rearrangement uses TRBV6-2 or TRBV6-3 and TRBJ1-1; the D gene is possibly TRBD1 (5 bases). The CDR3 extends over 14 amino acids. The V end lost 7 bases, the J end lost 0 bases, and 12 bases lay between the germline ends. Germline values: CDR1 MNHEY, CDR2 SVGEGT. The chain's CDR3 is CASTRPGLNTEAFF. The CDR3 DNA is TGTGCCAGCACCCGCCCAGGGCTGAACACTGAAGCTTTCTTT.

About this clonotype: A read error may explain this, as a much larger clone is one base away. The chain is built from TRBV5-1 and TRBJ1-2; TRBD1 is a possible D gene (6 bases). CDR1 SGHRS and CDR2 YFSETQ come from the germline V gene. This CDR3 comprises 14 residues. The CDR3 DNA reads TGCGCCAGCAGCTTAGGACAGCCCAACTATGGCTGCACCTTC. This translates into CASSLGQPNYGCTF.

The sample holds many counts of this clonotype. The chain uses TRBV5-1 and TRBJ2-2; TRBD1 aligns across 8 bases. CDR1 is SGHRS and CDR2 is YFSETQ in the germline V gene. The CDR3 is 15 amino acids. The J segment lost 4 bases and the V segment lost 4 bases, leaving 6 bases of the junction unmatched. The CDR3 protein is CASSQGTGVTGELFF. Written as DNA, the CDR3 is TGCGCCAGCAGCCAAGGGACAGGAGTCACCGGGGAGCTGTTTTTT.

This clonotype was seen repeatedly, ten times or more. The gene calls are TRBV30 and TRBJ2-7, with 11 positions matching TRBD2. CDR3 length equals 13 residues. After removal of 4 bases from V and 3 bases from J, the junction contained 2 bases not matched to a gene. The germline V gene encodes CDR1 GTSNPN and CDR2 SVGIG (reference sequence). The CDR3: CAWTSGGFYEQYF. The CDR3 DNA reads as TGTGCCTGGACTAGCGGGGGGTTCTACGAGCAGTACTTC. The whole variable domain, filled in from reference TRBV30 and TRBJ2-7, reads SQTIHQWPATLVQPVGSPLSLECTVEGTSNPNLYWYRQAAGRGLQLLFYSVGIGQISSEVPQNLSASRPQDRQFILSSKKLLLSDSGFYLCAWTSGGFYEQYFGPGTRLTVT.

Many counts were recorded for this clonotype. The V and J genes are TRBV20-1 and TRBJ2-7; a possible D gene is TRBD2 (5 bases). Germline V gives CDR1 DFQATT, CDR2 SNEGSKA (reference sequence). V was clipped by 3 bases and J by 5 bases, with 14 bases between them. This CDR3 is 13 amino acids long. As DNA, the CDR3 is TGCAGTGCTAGTGACCTAGGAGGACACGAGCAGTACTTC. It yields the protein CSASDLGGHEQYF.

This clonotype showed up many times. The chain couples TRBV9 to TRBJ2-7, with 9 bases that match TRBD1. CDR1 is SGDLS and CDR2 is YYNGEE in the germline V gene. Trimming removed 3 bases from V and 5 bases from J; junction bases left unmatched: 6. The CDR3 sequence is 14 residues long. The CDR3 DNA is TGTGCCAGCAGCGACCGGGACAGGGATGACGAGCAGTACTTC. Protein sequence: CASSDRDRDDEQYF.

This clonotype was found many times. The junction does not match germline at one end; this may be a read error. This sequence joins TRBV12-3 or TRBV12-4 and TRBJ2-2; D is unclear. The CDR3 runs to 11 residues. DNA of the CDR3: TGTGCCAGCAGCTTCACCCGGGAGCTGTTTTTT. It is translated as CASSFTRELFF.

This rearrangement joins TRBV12-3 or TRBV12-4 to TRBJ1-5; D possibly corresponds to TRBD1 (5 bases). The CDR3 sequence is 13 residues long. V shed 7 bases and J shed 3 bases, with 10 bases lying between them. CDR3 nucleotide sequence: TGTGCCAGCACCATGGACAACAATCAGCCCCAGCATTTT. Translating gives CASTMDNNQPQHF.

This clonotype was seen at least ten times. The chain joins TRBV20-1 to TRBJ1-5; TRBD1 aligns across 7 bases. V shed 6 bases, J shed 5 bases, and the junction held 4 bases outside the gene matches. From germline, CDR1 is DFQATT and CDR2 SNEGSKA (reference sequence). The CDR3 is made up of 12 amino acids. The CDR3 here is CSARQGYQPQHF. The CDR3 bases are TGCAGTGCCAGACAGGGCTATCAGCCCCAGCATTTT.

This clonotype has ten or more counts. CDR3 region: CAWSLTQLNTEAFF. DNA of the CDR3: TGTGCCTGGAGTTTGACCCAACTGAACACTGAAGCTTTCTTT. The V gene is TRBV30, the J gene TRBJ1-1; D gene ambiguous. The germline gives CDR1 GTSNPN, CDR2 SVGIG (reference sequence). V gave up 2 bases and J gave up 0 bases, with 10 bases separating them. The CDR3 contains 14 residues.

The table lists this clonotype with many counts. The chain combines TRBV7-3 with TRBJ2-5, with TRBD2 identical over 8 bases. The ends lost 5 bases at V and 4 bases at J; junction bases unmatched: 9. The CDR3 extends over 15 amino acids. Germline assignment: CDR1 SGHTA and CDR2 FQGTGA. The CDR3 is CASSPGGAGRETQYF. The CDR3 region has the DNA TGTGCCAGCAGCCCCGGGGGGGCAGGGCGAGAGACCCAGTACTTC.

This clonotype came up many times. This chain links TRBV11-2 with TRBJ1-6; D may be TRBD1 (5 bases). Germline CDR1 reads SGHAT; CDR2 reads FQNNGV. Trimming cost V 0 bases and J 10 bases, with 13 bases left between them. The CDR3 length is 15 residues. DNA of the CDR3: TGTGCCAGCAGCTTAGACCCCCGGGGGAACTCACCCCTCCACTTT. This translates into CASSLDPRGNSPLHF. The full variable domain, its missing parts supplied by reference TRBV11-2 and TRBJ1-6, is EAGVAQSPRYKIIEKRQSVAFWCNPISGHATLYWYQQILGQGPKLLIQFQNNGVVDDSQLPKDRFSAERLKGVDSTLKIQPAKLEDSAVYLCASSLDPRGNSPLHFGNGTRLTVT.

The J gene is TRBJ1-2, the V gene TRBV6-1, with D maybe TRBD1 (5 bases). With 2 bases removed from V and 8 bases from J, the gap between germline ends came to 18 bases. This CDR3 comprises 15 residues. Per the germline V gene, CDR1 is MNHNS and CDR2 is SASEGT. CDR3 sequence (DNA): TGTGCCAGCAGTGAAAGGAGGTGGCAGGGAGGAGGCTACACCTTC. Translation gives CASSERRWQGGGYTF.

This clonotype was detected ten times or more. This chain uses TRBV6-1 with TRBJ1-5; D call uncertain. Trimming removed 2 bases at V and 0 bases at J, with 8 bases between. Germline CDR1 MNHNS, CDR2 SASEGT. There are 15 residues in the CDR3. The CDR3 is CASSEFRNSNQPQHF. DNA for the CDR3: TGTGCCAGCAGTGAATTTAGGAATAGCAATCAGCCCCAGCATTTT.

The table lists this clonotype with many counts. The CDR3 here is CASSIAKAATYEQYF. The CDR3 nucleotides read TGTGCCAGTAGTATCGCGAAAGCGGCTACCTACGAGCAGTACTTC. The chain employs TRBV19 and TRBJ2-7; D possibly corresponds to TRBD2 (5 bases). Germline assignment: CDR1 LNHDA and CDR2 SQIVND (reference sequence). Trimming cost V 3 bases and J 2 bases, with 14 bases left between them. This CDR3 comprises 15 residues.

This clonotype has at least ten counts. The V call is TRBV27, the J call TRBJ2-7, with TRBD1 matching 9 bases. Germline trimming cut 2 bases from V and 5 bases from J; bases unmatched to any gene: 10. The CDR3 consists of 16 residues. Germline CDR1 and CDR2: MNHEY and SMNVEV (reference sequence). The CDR3 loop reads CASSLNRGDRDNEQYF. The CDR3 bases are TGTGCCAGCAGTTTAAACCGCGGGGACAGGGACAACGAGCAGTACTTC.

This clonotype was detected many times. This chain connects TRBV7-2 to TRBJ1-1; D might be TRBD1 (5 bases). Germline V gene sequence: CDR1 SGHTA, CDR2 FQGNSA. Trimming removed 3 bases at V and 6 bases at J, with 11 bases between. The CDR3 is 13 amino acids. CDR3 bases: TGTGCCAGCAGCTTTCTCCCAGGGTCTGAAGCTTTCTTT. It yields the protein CASSFLPGSEAFF. The whole variable domain, remainder taken from reference TRBV7-2 and TRBJ1-1, is GAGVSQSPSNKVTEKGKDVELRCDPISGHTALYWYRQSLGQGLEFLIYFQGNSAPDKSGLPSDRFSAERTGGSVSTLTIQRTQQEDSAVYLCASSFLPGSEAFFGQGTRLTVV.